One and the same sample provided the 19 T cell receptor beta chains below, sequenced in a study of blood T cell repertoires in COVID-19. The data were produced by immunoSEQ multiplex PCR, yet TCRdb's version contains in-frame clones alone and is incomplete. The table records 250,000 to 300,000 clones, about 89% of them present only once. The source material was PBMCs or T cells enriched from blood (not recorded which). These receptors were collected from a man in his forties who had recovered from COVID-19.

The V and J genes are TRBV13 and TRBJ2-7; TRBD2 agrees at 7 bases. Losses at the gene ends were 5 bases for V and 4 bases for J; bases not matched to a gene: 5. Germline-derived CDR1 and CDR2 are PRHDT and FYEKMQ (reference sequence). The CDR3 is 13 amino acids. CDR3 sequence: CASSRGGSYEQYF. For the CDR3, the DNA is TGTGCCAGCAGCCGCGGGGGATCATACGAGCAGTACTTC.

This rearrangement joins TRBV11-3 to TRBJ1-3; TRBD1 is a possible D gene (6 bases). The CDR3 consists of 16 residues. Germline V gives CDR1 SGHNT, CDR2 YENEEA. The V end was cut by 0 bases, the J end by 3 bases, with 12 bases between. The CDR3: CASSLEAGALGNTIYF. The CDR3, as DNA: TGTGCCAGCAGCTTAGAGGCAGGGGCGCTTGGAAACACCATATATTTT.

The CDR3 coding sequence is TGCGCCAGCGGGCCAGGCGAAAAACTGTTTTTT. Translated, it gives CASGPGEKLFF. The rearrangement uses TRBV10-2 and TRBJ1-4; no firm D call. This CDR3 is built from 11 residues. Germline V gives CDR1 WSHSY, CDR2 SAAADI. Between the trimmed V and J ends, which lost 8 bases and 8 bases, there was a span of 9 bases.

The CDR3 nucleotides are TGTGCTAGCCACCGGGACAGTTGGTACCAAGAGACCCAGTACTTC. Its protein product is CASHRDSWYQETQYF. The chain has TRBV12-5 and TRBJ2-5; the match to TRBD1 covers 7 bases. The V gene's germline CDR1 is LGHNT and CDR2 FRNRAP. CDR3 length: 15 residues. V was pared by 9 bases and J by 0 bases, with 10 bases of the junction left unmatched.

The CDR3 sequence: CASSERVTYRNEQFF. The CDR3, as DNA: TGTGCCAGCAGTGAACGGGTGACTTATCGCAATGAGCAGTTCTTC. The V call is TRBV2, the J call TRBJ2-1, with D unclear. CDR1 is SNHLY, CDR2 FYNNEI, per germline. The CDR3 has 15 residues. V lost 2 bases, J lost 6 bases, and 14 bases lay in between.

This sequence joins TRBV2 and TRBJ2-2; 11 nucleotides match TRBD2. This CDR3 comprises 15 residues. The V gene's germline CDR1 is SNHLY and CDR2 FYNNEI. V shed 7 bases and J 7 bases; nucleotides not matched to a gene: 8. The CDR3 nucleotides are TGTGCCAGCACCTTAGCGGGGGGGCCTATCGGGGAGCTGTTTTTT. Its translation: CASTLAGGPIGELFF.

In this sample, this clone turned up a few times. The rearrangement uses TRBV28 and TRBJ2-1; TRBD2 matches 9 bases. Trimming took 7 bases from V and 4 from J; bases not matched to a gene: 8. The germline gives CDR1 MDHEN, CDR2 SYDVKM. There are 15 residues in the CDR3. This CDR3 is CASISRGRGYNEQFF. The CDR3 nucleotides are TGTGCCAGCATCTCCCGCGGGAGGGGATACAATGAGCAGTTCTTC.

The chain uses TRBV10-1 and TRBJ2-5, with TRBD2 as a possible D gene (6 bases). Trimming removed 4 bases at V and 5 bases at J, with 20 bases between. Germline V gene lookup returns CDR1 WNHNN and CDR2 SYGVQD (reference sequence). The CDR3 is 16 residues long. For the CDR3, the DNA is TGCGCCAGCAGTGGAGCCGGGACTTTTGACGGGGAGACCCAGTACTTC. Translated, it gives CASSGAGTFDGETQYF.

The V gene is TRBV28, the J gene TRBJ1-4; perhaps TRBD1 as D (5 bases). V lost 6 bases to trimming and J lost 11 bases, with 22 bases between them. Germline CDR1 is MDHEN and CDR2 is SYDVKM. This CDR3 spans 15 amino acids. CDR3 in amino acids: CASRGGALRLSKLFF. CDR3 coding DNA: TGTGCCAGCAGGGGCGGGGCCCTGAGATTGTCGAAACTGTTTTTT.

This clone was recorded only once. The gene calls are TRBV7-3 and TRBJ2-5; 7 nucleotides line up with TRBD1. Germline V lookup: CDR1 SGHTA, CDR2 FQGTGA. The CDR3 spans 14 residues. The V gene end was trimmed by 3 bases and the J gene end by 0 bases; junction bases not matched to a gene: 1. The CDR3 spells CASSLDRYQETQYF. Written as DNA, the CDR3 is TGTGCCAGCAGCTTGGACAGGTACCAAGAGACCCAGTACTTC.

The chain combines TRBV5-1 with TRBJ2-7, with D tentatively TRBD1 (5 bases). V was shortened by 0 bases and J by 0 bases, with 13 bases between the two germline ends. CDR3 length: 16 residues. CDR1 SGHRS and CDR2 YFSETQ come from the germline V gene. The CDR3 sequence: CASSLGPGQISYEQYF. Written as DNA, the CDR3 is TGCGCCAGCAGCTTGGGCCCAGGGCAAATCTCCTACGAGCAGTACTTC.

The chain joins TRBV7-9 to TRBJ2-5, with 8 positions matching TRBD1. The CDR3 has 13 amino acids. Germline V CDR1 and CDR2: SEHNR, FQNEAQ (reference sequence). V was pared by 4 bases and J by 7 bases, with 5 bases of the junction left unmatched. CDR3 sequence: CASSSTGVGTQYF. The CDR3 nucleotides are TGTGCCAGCAGCTCGACAGGGGTTGGGACCCAGTACTTC.

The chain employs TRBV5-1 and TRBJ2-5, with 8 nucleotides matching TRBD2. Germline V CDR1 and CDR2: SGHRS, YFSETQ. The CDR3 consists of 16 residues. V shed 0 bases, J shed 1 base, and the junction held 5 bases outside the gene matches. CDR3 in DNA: TGCGCCAGCAGCTTGGCCCTAGCGGGTTCCCAAGAGACCCAGTACTTC. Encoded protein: CASSLALAGSQETQYF.

CDR3 in amino acids: CASSPLPYRTDTQYF. DNA for the CDR3: TGCGCCAGCAGTCCTCTGCCCTACCGTACAGATACGCAGTATTTT. The rearrangement uses TRBV23-1 and TRBJ2-3; D remains unclear. TRBV23-1 is classed as an ORF, of uncertain function. The CDR3 runs to 15 residues. The V and J ends lost 4 bases and 3 bases respectively, with 14 bases between them.

The CDR3 DNA is TGTGCCAGCAGCCAAGAAACACAGTTGGTCTATGGCTACACCTTC. This translates into CASSQETQLVYGYTF. The J gene is TRBJ1-2, the V gene TRBV4-2; D uncertain. The germline V gene encodes CDR1 LGHNA and CDR2 YNFKEQ. The CDR3 covers 15 residues. The V end lost 0 bases, the J end lost 4 bases, and 12 bases lay between the germline ends.

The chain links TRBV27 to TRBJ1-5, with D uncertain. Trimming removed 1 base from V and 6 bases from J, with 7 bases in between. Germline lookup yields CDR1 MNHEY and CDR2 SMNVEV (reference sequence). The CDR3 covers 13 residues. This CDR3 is CASSLFLAQPQHF. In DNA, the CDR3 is TGTGCCAGCAGTTTATTTCTGGCTCAGCCCCAGCATTTT.

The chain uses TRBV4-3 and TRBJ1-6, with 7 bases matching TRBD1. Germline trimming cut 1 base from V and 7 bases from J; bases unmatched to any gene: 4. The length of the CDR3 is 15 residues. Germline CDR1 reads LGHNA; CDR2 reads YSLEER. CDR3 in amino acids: CASSQAGGLNSPLHF. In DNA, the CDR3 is TGCGCCAGCAGCCAAGCAGGGGGGTTAAATTCACCCCTCCACTTT.

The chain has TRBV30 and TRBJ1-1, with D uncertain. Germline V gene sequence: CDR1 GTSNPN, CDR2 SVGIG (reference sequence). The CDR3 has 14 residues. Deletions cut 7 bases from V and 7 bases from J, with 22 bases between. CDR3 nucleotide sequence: TGTGCCTCTTGGAGGCCAGGCGGCGCTAGTGAAGCTTTCTTT. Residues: CASWRPGGASEAFF.

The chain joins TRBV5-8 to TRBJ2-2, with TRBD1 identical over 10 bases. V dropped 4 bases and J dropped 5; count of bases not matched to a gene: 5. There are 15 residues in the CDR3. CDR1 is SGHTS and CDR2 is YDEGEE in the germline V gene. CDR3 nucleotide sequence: TGTGCCAGCAGCAGAGACAGGGGGCCGACCGGGGAGCTGTTTTTT. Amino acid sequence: CASSRDRGPTGELFF.